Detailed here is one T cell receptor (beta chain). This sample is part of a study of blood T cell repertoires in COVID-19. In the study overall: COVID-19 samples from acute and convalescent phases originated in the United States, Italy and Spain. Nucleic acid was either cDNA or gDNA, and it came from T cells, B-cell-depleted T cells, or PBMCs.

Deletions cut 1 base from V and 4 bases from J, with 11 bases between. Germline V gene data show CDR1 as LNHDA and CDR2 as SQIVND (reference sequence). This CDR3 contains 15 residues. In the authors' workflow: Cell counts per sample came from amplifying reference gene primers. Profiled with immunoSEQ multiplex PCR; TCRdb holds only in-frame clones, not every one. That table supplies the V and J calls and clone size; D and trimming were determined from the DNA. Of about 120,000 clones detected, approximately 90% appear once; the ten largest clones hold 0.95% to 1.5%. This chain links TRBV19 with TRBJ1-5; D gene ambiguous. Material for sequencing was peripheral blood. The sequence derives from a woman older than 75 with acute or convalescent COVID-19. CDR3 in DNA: TGTGCCAGTAGTATAGGGCCGGGATCGAATCAGCCCCAGCATTTT. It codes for CASSIGPGSNQPQHF. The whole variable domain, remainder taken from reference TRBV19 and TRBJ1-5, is DGGITQSPKYLFRKEGQNVTLSCEQNLNHDAMYWYRQDPGQGLRLIYYSQIVNDFQKGDIAEGYSVSREKKESFPLTVTSAQKNPTAFYLCASSIGPGSNQPQHFGDGTRLSIL.